A selection of T cell receptor beta chains follows, all from one sample in a study of siplizumab effects on memory and regulatory T cells. Sequencing used immunoSEQ multiplex PCR; TCRdb keeps in-frame clones, though not all of them. The sample contains 70,000 to 95,000 clones, 80% to 95% of which appear only once. The specimen was CD8+ T cells sorted from blood. The receptor set was obtained from a human donor in good health. CDR3s include the opening cysteine and the closing phenylalanine or tryptophan. A D gene is named only where the DNA matches it firmly. For some rows the clone size is stated as once, few or many, or as a class when expanded; others skip it.

clone_size	v_call	d_call	j_call	cdr3_nt	cdr3_aa
few	TRBV11-3	.	TRBJ2-3	TGTGCCAGCAGCTTAGGGGGAGCATCTAGCACAGATACGCAGTATTTT	CASSLGGASSTDTQYF
.	TRBV5-6	.	TRBJ1-2	TGTGCCAGCAGCCCGGGGAATTATGGCTACACCTTC	CASSPGNYGYTF
.	TRBV7-9	TRBD2	TRBJ2-1	TGTACGACCAGCGGGAGTCCCTACAATGAGCAGTTCTTC	CTTSGSPYNEQFF
.	TRBV27	.	TRBJ2-1	TGTGCCAGCACCCCTGGGGAGGCAGGATCCAATGAGCAGTTCTTC	CASTPGEAGSNEQFF
.	TRBV6-1	TRBD1	TRBJ2-1	TGTGCCAGCAGTAGGACAGGGTACTCCTACAATGAGCAGTTCTTC	CASSRTGYSYNEQFF
.	TRBV6-5	TRBD1	TRBJ2-5	TGTGCCAGCAGCACTAACAGGGGCGGTGGGGAGACCCAGTACTTC	CASSTNRGGGETQYF
.	TRBV4-1	.	TRBJ1-1	TGCGCCAGCAGCCAAGATCCGATTACAAGGGCCGGAGCAGCTTTCTTT	CASSQDPITRAGAAFF
.	TRBV4-1	.	TRBJ2-1	TGCGCCAGCAGCCAAGGTCCCGGGTCAACGGGACACAATGAGCAGTTCTTC	CASSQGPGSTGHNEQFF
.	TRBV5-6	TRBD1	TRBJ1-1	TGTGCCAGCAGCTTCGGACAGGAGTCGGAGGGGAACACTGAAGCTTTCTTT	CASSFGQESEGNTEAFF
.	TRBV6-5	.	TRBJ2-2	TGTGCCAGCAGTTACTCGTCGGGAACCTACACCGGGGAGCTGTTTTTT	CASSYSSGTYTGELFF
.	TRBV30	.	TRBJ2-1	TGTGCCTGGAGTGTGACTAGCTACAATGAGCAGTTCTTC	CAWSVTSYNEQFF
.	TRBV27	.	TRBJ2-1	TGTGCCAGCAGAGTCAGGGCCAATGAGCAGTTCTTC	CASRVRANEQFF
.	TRBV14	.	TRBJ2-3	TGTGCCAGCAGCCACCGGCGAGACGGAACTACGCAGTATTTT	CASSHRRDGTTQYF
.	TRBV7-6	TRBD1	TRBJ1-1	TGTGCCAGCAGCTCCCTCCCGGGACAGGGGGCCTCCAACACTGAAGCTTTCTTT	CASSSLPGQGASNTEAFF
few	TRBV2	.	TRBJ1-6	TGTGCCAGCAATAAAGACCAAAACGCGAATTCACCCCTCCACTTT	CASNKDQNANSPLHF
.	TRBV7-3	TRBD2	TRBJ2-1	TGTGCCAGCAGCTTAATAGCGGGAGGGTTCAATGAGCAGTTCTTC	CASSLIAGGFNEQFF
.	TRBV4-2	.	TRBJ1-3	TGTGCCAGCAGCCAGGGCACCGACACCATATATTTT	CASSQGTDTIYF
.	TRBV4-3	.	TRBJ2-1	TGCGCCAGCAGCCAAGATCTAGATTCCTCCTACAATGAGCAGTTCTTC	CASSQDLDSSYNEQFF
.	TRBV19	.	TRBJ1-5	TGTGCCAGTAGCCTGCTGGATTTTAAACAGCCCCAGCATTTT	CASSLLDFKQPQHF
.	TRBV9	.	TRBJ2-7	TGTGCCAGCAGCGTCGAGGGAAAGTCAAACCACGAGCAGTACTTC	CASSVEGKSNHEQYF
.	TRBV14	.	TRBJ1-1	TGTGCCAGCAGACGAAGCCTGAACACTGAAGCTTTCTTT	CASRRSLNTEAFF
.	TRBV4-2	TRBD1	TRBJ2-7	TGTGCCAGCAGCCAAGAGGTCGGGACAGCCGGTTACGAGCAGTACTTC	CASSQEVGTAGYEQYF
.	TRBV5-1	.	TRBJ2-7	TGCGCCAGCAGCCCGCCGGGCAGCTACGAGCAGTACTTC	CASSPPGSYEQYF
.	TRBV27	.	TRBJ2-6	TGTGCCAGCAGTATAAGCCCTGGGGCCAACGTCCTGACTTTC	CASSISPGANVLTF
.	TRBV6-5	.	TRBJ1-2	TGTGCCAGCAGTTACTCGACGGATTATGGCTACACCTTC	CASSYSTDYGYTF
.	TRBV7-9	.	TRBJ1-2	TGTGCCAGCAGCACCGCCAGTGTGGGCTACACCTTC	CASSTASVGYTF
.	TRBV9	TRBD2	TRBJ2-3	TGTGCCAGCACCAGCGGGCTAGCGGGGGCAGATACGCAGTATTTT	CASTSGLAGADTQYF
.	TRBV9	TRBD1	TRBJ1-1	TGTGCCAGCAGCGTAGCCCCGCTCAGACAGGGAGTGAACACTGAAGCTTTCTTT	CASSVAPLRQGVNTEAFF
few	TRBV7-8	.	TRBJ1-5	TGTGCCAGCAGCCCTAGCGGCGGTAGCAATCAGCCCCAGCATTTT	CASSPSGGSNQPQHF
.	TRBV4-1	.	TRBJ2-1	TGCGCCAGCAGCCAAGACAGGGGAAATTACAATGAGCAGTTCTTC	CASSQDRGNYNEQFF
.	TRBV9	.	TRBJ1-2	TGTGCCAGCAGCACCCTCACGGGGGGACCCCGAGCGGGCTACACCTTC	CASSTLTGGPRAGYTF
once	TRBV6-5	.	TRBJ2-3	TGTGCCAGCAGTTACTTATCCAGGGGCACAGATACGCAGTATTTT	CASSYLSRGTDTQYF
.	TRBV27	TRBD1	TRBJ1-6	TGTGCCAGCAGCCGCAGGGGGCGCGATTCACCCCTCCACTTT	CASSRRGRDSPLHF
.	TRBV5-6	TRBD1	TRBJ2-7	TGTGCCAGCAGCTTTGGGACAGATCCTCGGCAGTACTTC	CASSFGTDPRQYF
.	TRBV9	.	TRBJ1-3	TGTGCCAGCAGCGTAGGTCACTCTGGAAACACCATATATTTT	CASSVGHSGNTIYF
.	TRBV6-5	.	TRBJ2-2	TGTGCCAGCAGTTACGGGCTGACAGAGACCGGGGAGCTGTTTTTT	CASSYGLTETGELFF
.	TRBV6-5	TRBD1	TRBJ1-1	TGTGCCAGCAGTTACGGGACAGGGTTGAACACTGAAGCTTTCTTT	CASSYGTGLNTEAFF
.	TRBV14	.	TRBJ2-3	TGTGCCAGCAGCCAAGAGTCTCAAGATACGCAGTATTTT	CASSQESQDTQYF
.	TRBV7-9	.	TRBJ2-2	TGTGCCAGCAGCTTGAGTCAGGGTGGAACCGGGGAGCTGTTTTTT	CASSLSQGGTGELFF
.	TRBV7-7	.	TRBJ2-7	TGTGCTAGCAGCTTGAGTAGCGGCTACGAGCAGTACTTC	CASSLSSGYEQYF
.	TRBV14	TRBD2	TRBJ2-3	TGTGCCAGCAGCCAGGGGACTAGCCGACTAACAGATACGCAGTATTTT	CASSQGTSRLTDTQYF
.	TRBV2	.	TRBJ2-3	TGTGCCAGCAGTCCCAACCGGGGCGGGGATACGCAGTATTTT	CASSPNRGGDTQYF
.	TRBV29-1	TRBD2	TRBJ2-5	TGCAGCGTTCCCGGTTTTCTAGCGGGAGGAGAGACCCAGTACTTC	CSVPGFLAGGETQYF
.	TRBV11-2	.	TRBJ1-2	TGTGCCAGCAGCTCCGACAGGCGATCGAACTATGGCTACACCTTC	CASSSDRRSNYGYTF
.	TRBV13	.	TRBJ2-1	TGTGCCAGCAGCCATACCTCCGGGACCAAAGCCCGCAATGAGCAGTTCTTC	CASSHTSGTKARNEQFF
once	TRBV29-1	.	TRBJ2-7	TGCAGCGTTGAAACAGACGAGCAGTACTTC	CSVETDEQYF
once	TRBV11-2	TRBD1	TRBJ1-1	TGTGCCAGCAAACTCGACAGGGGGGTGAACACTGAAGCTTTCTTT	CASKLDRGVNTEAFF
.	TRBV4-1	.	TRBJ1-1	TGCGCCAGCAGCCAGACCCATGGCCACCCTCCGGGCCGAGCTTTCTTT	CASSQTHGHPPGRAFF
.	TRBV7-9	.	TRBJ1-1	TGTGCCAGCAGCTTACCCGGGGCCACTGAAGCTTTCTTT	CASSLPGATEAFF
.	TRBV6-6	.	TRBJ2-3	TGTGCCAGCAGTTACAAGGAGGCTTCTAGCACAGATACGCAGTATTTT	CASSYKEASSTDTQYF
.	TRBV5-1	.	TRBJ2-3	TGCGCCAGCAGCCTAAGTGCAGGCATCTACACAGATACGCAGTATTTT	CASSLSAGIYTDTQYF
.	TRBV30	.	TRBJ1-2	TGTGCCTGGAGTGTACGTGCCAGCCTTAACTATGGCTACACCTTC	CAWSVRASLNYGYTF
.	TRBV9	.	TRBJ2-2	TGTGCCAGCAGCGTTTCGGGGGACCCCTACCCCACCGGGGAGCTGTTTTTT	CASSVSGDPYPTGELFF
.	TRBV7-2	.	TRBJ2-5	TGTGCCAGCAGCTTAGATCGCGGTACTGGAGAGACCCAGTACTTC	CASSLDRGTGETQYF
.	TRBV11-3	.	TRBJ2-1	TGTGCCAGCAGCTATAGCGGTTCGGAGGTCTCCTACAATGAGCAGTTCTTC	CASSYSGSEVSYNEQFF